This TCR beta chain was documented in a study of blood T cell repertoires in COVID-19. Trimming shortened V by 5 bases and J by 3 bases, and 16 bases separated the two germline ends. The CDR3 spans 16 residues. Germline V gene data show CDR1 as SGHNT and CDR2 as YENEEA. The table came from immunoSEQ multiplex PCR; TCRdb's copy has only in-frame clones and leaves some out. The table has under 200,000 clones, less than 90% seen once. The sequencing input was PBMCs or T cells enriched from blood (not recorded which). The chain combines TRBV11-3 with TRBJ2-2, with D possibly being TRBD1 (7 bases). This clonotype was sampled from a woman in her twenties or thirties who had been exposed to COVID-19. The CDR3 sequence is CASSSRQGLYTGELFF. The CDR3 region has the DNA TGTGCCAGCAGCAGTAGACAGGGACTTTACACCGGGGAGCTGTTTTTT.